This passage covers 18 T cell receptor beta chains from one sample sequenced in a study of T cells after yellow fever vaccination. Each CDR3 protein is one row after TCRdb ran MiXCR on the 5' RACE reads. The table includes 450,000 to 550,000 distinct CDR3 sequences, 21% detected once. The sample in question was PBMCs, obtained approximately 22 days after the first yellow fever vaccination. The receptors were gathered from a man between 18 and 29 years old who received the YFV17D yellow fever vaccine.

This clonotype was detected only a few times. The chain employs TRBV28 and TRBJ1-5; D gene uncertain. The CDR3 contains 14 residues. CDR1 is MDHEN and CDR2 is SYDVKM in the germline V gene. The V end was cut by 1 base, the J end by 3 bases, with 7 bases between. CDR3 region: CASSLLGLNQPQHF. CDR3 nucleotides: TGTGCCAGCAGTTTATTAGGGCTCAATCAGCCCCAGCATTTT.

This clonotype has just a few counts. The DNA is left out, because the CDR3 cannot be placed on it with certainty; the CDR3 is given as TCRdb lists it. The J gene is TRBJ1-5, the V gene TRBV7-8; the D call of TRBD1 is as the table states it, not checked on the DNA. Germline CDR1 is SGHVS and CDR2 is FQNEAQ. The CDR3 is 18 amino acids long, termini counted. Here the CDR3 reads CASSFRGRRTGYNQPQHF.

This clonotype was seen a few times. This rearrangement joins TRBV6-1 to TRBJ2-7; D is perhaps TRBD2 (5 bases). Germline V lookup: CDR1 MNHNS, CDR2 SASEGT. CDR3 length: 13 residues. V was shortened by 2 bases and J by 7 bases, with 12 bases between the two germline ends. CDR3 sequence (DNA): TGTGCCAGCAGTGAAAATCCTAGCAGGGAGCAGTACTTC. Translation: CASSENPSREQYF.

This clonotype was counted a few times. This chain connects TRBV7-9 to TRBJ2-1, with 16 bases that match TRBD2. After removal of 4 bases from V and 2 bases from J, the junction contained 2 bases not matched to a gene. The CDR3 is made up of 17 amino acids. The germline V gene has CDR1 SEHNR and CDR2 FQNEAQ (reference sequence). CDR3 coding DNA: TGTGCCAGCAGCTCGGGACTAGCGGGGGGGCCCTACAATGAGCAGTTCTTC. Its protein is CASSSGLAGGPYNEQFF.

The genes are TRBV10-3 and TRBJ1-6; D uncertain. The CDR3 runs 13 residues. Germline V gives CDR1 ENHRY, CDR2 SYGVKD. V dropped 8 bases and J dropped 7 bases, with 12 bases sitting between them. Here the CDR3 DNA reads TGTGCCATCCAAGAGGTTGGGAATTCACCCCTCCACTTT. This translates into CAIQEVGNSPLHF.

This chain links TRBV7-9 with TRBJ2-1; weak D call: TRBD1 (5 bases). The germline V and J ends were trimmed by 3 bases and 5 bases, with 11 bases remaining between them. Germline CDR1 SEHNR, CDR2 FQNEAQ (reference sequence). There are 14 residues in the CDR3. CDR3 protein: CASSFLGLNNEQFF. In DNA form, the CDR3 reads TGTGCCAGCAGCTTTCTGGGGCTAAACAATGAGCAGTTCTTC.

The chain joins TRBV29-1 to TRBJ2-1, with 13 nucleotides matching TRBD2. Germline loops: CDR1 SQVTM, CDR2 ANQGSEA. Trimming cost V 3 bases and J 4 bases; bases outside gene matches: 6. The CDR3 loop spans 16 amino acids. This CDR3 is CSVETRTSGGYNEQFF. The DNA for the CDR3 is TGCAGCGTTGAGACCCGGACTAGCGGGGGATACAATGAGCAGTTCTTC.

This clonotype was counted only a few times. The chain has TRBV19 and TRBJ2-2; D is ambiguous. The germline V and J ends were trimmed by 4 bases and 7 bases, with 13 bases remaining between them. This CDR3 contains 14 residues. CDR1 and CDR2 from the germline V gene are LNHDA and SQIVND (reference sequence). The CDR3 is CASSKVFGFGELFF. The CDR3 nucleotides are TGTGCCAGTAGTAAGGTCTTCGGGTTCGGGGAGCTGTTTTTT. Full variable domain (outside the CDR3, taken from reference TRBV19 and TRBJ2-2): DGGITQSPKYLFRKEGQNVTLSCEQNLNHDAMYWYRQDPGQGLRLIYYSQIVNDFQKGDIAEGYSVSREKKESFPLTVTSAQKNPTAFYLCASSKVFGFGELFFGEGSRLTVL.

This clonotype was observed a handful of times. The gene calls are TRBV7-2 and TRBJ2-3; TRBD1 matches 8 bases. The germline V gene has CDR1 SGHTA and CDR2 FQGNSA. This CDR3 is built from 16 residues. The V segment lost 4 bases and the J segment 4 bases; nucleotides outside the gene matches: 10. The CDR3 protein is CASSSRTGLLSDTQYF. The CDR3 DNA reads TGTGCCAGCAGCTCACGGACAGGGTTGCTCTCAGATACGCAGTATTTT.

This clonotype was seen many times. The chain recombines TRBV18 with TRBJ2-3; D is uncertain. The CDR3 spans 13 residues. Trimming stripped 0 bases from V and 7 bases from J, with 8 bases between. In germline, CDR1 is KGHSH, CDR2 LQKENI. The CDR3 coding sequence is TGTGCCAGCTCACCACCAGGGTCAAATACGCAGTATTTT. This sequence encodes CASSPPGSNTQYF.

This clonotype turned up a few times. The chain is built from TRBV29-1 and TRBJ1-1, with D maybe TRBD1 (6 bases). In germline, CDR1 is SQVTM, CDR2 ANQGSEA. Trimming stripped 5 bases from V and 0 bases from J, with 10 bases between. This CDR3 contains 13 residues. In DNA form, the CDR3 reads TGCAGCGTTACCCAGGGGATGAACACTGAAGCTTTCTTT. This encodes CSVTQGMNTEAFF.

This clonotype showed up just a few times. This chain uses TRBV5-1 with TRBJ2-2, with 11 bases matching TRBD1. The CDR3 has 17 residues. The V gene's germline CDR1 is SGHRS and CDR2 YFSETQ. After removal of 4 bases from V and 4 bases from J, the junction contained 9 bases not matched to a gene. CDR3 sequence: CASSLIPGTGGTGELFF. The CDR3 nucleotides read TGCGCCAGCAGCCTGATCCCCGGGACAGGGGGCACCGGGGAGCTGTTTTTT.

This clonotype occurred a few times. This rearrangement joins TRBV4-2 to TRBJ2-1; D is uncertain. The CDR3 is 14 residues long. Germline V gives CDR1 LGHNA, CDR2 YNFKEQ. The germline V and J ends were trimmed by 4 bases and 6 bases, with 13 bases remaining between them. The CDR3 coding sequence is TGTGCCAGCAGCCCCGGCCCCGCACCCAATGAGCAGTTCTTC. It translates to CASSPGPAPNEQFF.

This clonotype was detected ten times or more. DNA of the CDR3: TGCAGCGTGGGGACGGAAGAGACCCAGTACTTC. This translates into CSVGTEETQYF. This chain joins TRBV29-1 and TRBJ2-5; D may be TRBD1 or TRBD2 (5 bases each). The V gene's germline CDR1 is SQVTM and CDR2 ANQGSEA. This CDR3 is 11 amino acids long. V dropped 6 bases and J dropped 3 bases, with 8 bases sitting between them.

The chain recombines TRBV5-4 with TRBJ2-3, with D unresolved. This CDR3 is built from 13 residues. V dropped 5 bases and J dropped 4 bases, with 11 bases sitting between them. Germline CDR1 and CDR2: SGHNT and YYREEE (reference sequence). The CDR3 nucleotides are TGTGCCAGCAGATCTGGGGTGGCAGATACGCAGTATTTT. Its translation: CASRSGVADTQYF.

This clonotype showed up just once. The chain carries TRBV2 and TRBJ1-5, with D hard to call. Germline V gene data show CDR1 as SNHLY and CDR2 as FYNNEI. There are 11 residues in the CDR3. Trimming pared 6 bases from V and 5 bases from J, leaving 5 bases between. CDR3 nucleotide sequence: TGTGCCAGCAGGAAGGATCAGCCCCAGCATTTT. Residues: CASRKDQPQHF.

There are a few counts of this clonotype. The chain links TRBV6-1 to TRBJ2-5, with 7 bases fitting TRBD1. The J segment lost 3 bases and the V segment lost 7 bases, leaving 8 bases of the junction unmatched. The germline CDR1 and CDR2 sequences are MNHNS and SASEGT. The CDR3 consists of 14 residues. CDR3 nucleotides: TGTGCCAGCACCCCGCACGACAGGGAAGAGACCCAGTACTTC. Its translation is CASTPHDREETQYF.

V usage is TRBV4-3 and J usage is TRBJ2-3; maybe TRBD2 (7 bases). The length of the CDR3 is 16 residues. The V and J ends lost 4 bases and 4 bases respectively, with 18 bases between them. CDR1 LGHNA and CDR2 YSLEER come from the germline V gene. This chain's CDR3 is CASSPRGAGAADTQYF. The CDR3 DNA reads as TGCGCCAGCAGCCCACGAGGGGCGGGGGCGGCAGATACGCAGTATTTT.